The 27 T cell receptor beta chains below were found in one sample sequenced in a study of read filtering for tumor transcriptome and immune sequencing. The library was built from roughly 400 ng RNA with molecular barcoded adaptors for alpha/delta and beta/gamma chains. TCRdb passed the reads through MiXCR, listing each CDR3 protein once. The sample records about 62,000 distinct CDR3 sequences, roughly 19% being singletons. The source material was a population of CD138-negative cells sorted from bone marrow. These receptors came from a donor aged 40 or over with multiple myeloma.

Worth noting for this clonotype: This may be a read error: a much more frequent sequence differs by one nucleotide. No conserved phenylalanine or tryptophan ends this CDR3, so it is likely a read error. The DNA is left out, because the CDR3 cannot be placed on it with certainty; the CDR3 is given as TCRdb lists it. The V call is TRBV5-1, the J call TRBJ2-1; the DNA was not used to check the table's D call, TRBD2. Germline values: CDR1 SGHRS, CDR2 YFSETQ. The CDR3 region is 15 residues in length, termini included. The CDR3 is CASSLESLAAGEQLL.

The table lists this clonotype with many counts. DNA of the CDR3: TGTGCCATCAATTCCATACAGGGAGAGGGCACTGAAGCTTTCTTT. Its translation is CAINSIQGEGTEAFF. The V gene is TRBV10-3, the J gene TRBJ1-1, with a possible D match to TRBD1 (6 bases). Trimming removed 7 bases at V and 4 bases at J, with 19 bases between. The CDR3 totals 15 residues. Germline V CDR1 and CDR2: ENHRY, SYGVKD.

This clonotype was seen at least ten times. The CDR3 DNA reads as TGTGCCACCAGTGTAAGGGGGATTGGGCTTGACAATGAGCAGTTCTTC. Encoded protein: CATSVRGIGLDNEQFF. The V gene is TRBV24-1, the J gene TRBJ2-1; a possible D gene is TRBD1 (6 bases). Deletions cut 5 bases from V and 5 bases from J, with 18 bases between. The CDR3 runs 16 residues. Germline CDR1 and CDR2: KGHDR and SFDVKD.

The CDR3 bases are TGTGCCAGCAGCCAAGATTGGGCTAGCGGGAGGCTCACCCAGTACTTC. Protein: CASSQDWASGRLTQYF. The rearrangement joins TRBV3-1 to TRBJ2-5; 11 bases align to TRBD2. V lost 0 bases to trimming and J lost 8 bases; unmatched junction nucleotides: 8. The V gene's germline CDR1 is LGHDT and CDR2 YNNKEL (reference sequence). CDR3 length: 16 residues.

This clonotype was detected a few times. The V gene is TRBV6-5, the J gene TRBJ1-1; D is unclear. Trimming left V 5 bases short and J 1 base short, with 2 bases between. The CDR3 is 11 amino acids. Germline CDR1 and CDR2: MNHEY and SVGAGI. The CDR3 loop is CASSKNTEAFF. CDR3 coding DNA: TGTGCCAGCAGTAAGAACACTGAAGCTTTCTTT.

About this clonotype: This could be a read error, since a much larger clone is one nucleotide away. The chain combines TRBV20-1 with TRBJ2-1; D remains unclear. The CDR3 consists of 15 residues. The V gene's germline CDR1 is DFQATT and CDR2 SNEGSKA (reference sequence). CDR3 in amino acids: CSARDLNPLGNGQFF. CDR3 nucleotide sequence: TGCAGTGCTAGAGATCTAAACCCCCTGGGGAATGGGCAGTTCTTC.

J is TRBJ2-1 and V is TRBV7-9; TRBD2 agrees at 13 bases. In germline, CDR1 is SEHNR, CDR2 FQNEAQ (reference sequence). The ends lost 4 bases at V and 9 bases at J; junction bases unmatched: 9. CDR3 length: 16 residues. Written as DNA, the CDR3 is TGTGCCAGCAGCTCTGGGCCCACTAGCGGGAGGGGTGAGCAGTTCTTC. It encodes CASSSGPTSGRGEQFF.

This chain joins TRBV3-1 and TRBJ2-7, with D possibly being TRBD2 (5 bases). The CDR3 is 14 amino acids. Germline V gene data show CDR1 as LGHDT and CDR2 as YNNKEL (reference sequence). V lost 0 bases and J 3 bases, leaving 9 bases between the germline ends. CDR3 DNA: TGTGCCAGCAGCCAAGAAGGAAGCGGCTACGAGCAGTACTTC. Translation: CASSQEGSGYEQYF.

A remark on this clonotype: This may arise from a read error, as a much more abundant clone is one base away. J is TRBJ2-7 and V is TRBV6-6, with 7 bases fitting TRBD1. The CDR3 spans 15 residues. The V and J ends lost 4 bases and 12 bases, in that order; junction bases with no gene match: 18. The germline V gene encodes CDR1 MNHNY and CDR2 SVGAGI (reference sequence). CDR3 sequence reads: CASSFTGAPILGRYF. The DNA of the CDR3 is TGTGCCAGCAGTTTCACAGGGGCCCCCATCCTAGGGCGGTACTTC.

This clonotype was recorded at least ten times. V gene TRBV29-1 combines with J gene TRBJ2-5; tentatively, D is TRBD1 or TRBD2 (6 bases each). Germline lookup yields CDR1 SQVTM and CDR2 ANQGSEA. V was shortened by 3 bases and J by 7 bases, with 15 bases between the two germline ends. This CDR3 is built from 13 residues. CDR3 sequence reads: CSVDGGPGVTQYF. In DNA form, the CDR3 reads TGCAGCGTTGACGGGGGCCCGGGGGTGACCCAGTACTTC.

The sample holds many counts of this clonotype. The rearrangement uses TRBV5-5 and TRBJ2-3; no reliable D call. The CDR3 runs 14 residues. CDR1 is SGHKS and CDR2 is YYEKEE in the germline V gene (reference sequence). Trimming took 3 bases from V and 3 from J, leaving 11 bases between them. CDR3 sequence reads: CASSYHSPTDTQYF. CDR3 nucleotide sequence: TGTGCCAGCAGCTACCATTCACCGACAGATACGCAGTATTTT.

The genes are TRBV20-1 and TRBJ2-7; 7 bases map to TRBD1. The CDR3 sequence is 14 residues long. Germline trimming cut 3 bases from V and 0 bases from J; bases unmatched to any gene: 5. Germline CDR1 DFQATT, CDR2 SNEGSKA (reference sequence). The CDR3 DNA reads as TGCAGTGCTAGGGGGGACAGTTTCTCCTACGAGCAGTACTTC. This translates into CSARGDSFSYEQYF.

This clonotype was counted ten times or more. This chain links TRBV4-1 with TRBJ2-7; TRBD2 aligns across 7 bases. Unmatched junction bases numbered 6, after V lost 1 base and J lost 3 bases. Germline CDR1 is MGHRA and CDR2 is YSYEKL. This CDR3 has 15 residues. The CDR3 loop reads CASSQGGGADYEQYF. CDR3 coding DNA: TGCGCCAGCAGCCAAGGGGGAGGGGCAGACTACGAGCAGTACTTC.

This clonotype was observed many times. This chain links TRBV7-9 with TRBJ2-1, with D hard to call. V dropped 5 bases and J dropped 4 bases, with 12 bases sitting between them. The CDR3 loop spans 14 amino acids. The germline V gene encodes CDR1 SEHNR and CDR2 FQNEAQ (reference sequence). The CDR3 reads CASSPLGLYNEQFF. The CDR3 DNA sequence: TGTGCCAGCAGCCCCTTAGGATTGTACAATGAGCAGTTCTTC. Full variable domain (rest looked up from reference TRBV7-9 and TRBJ2-1): DTGVSQNPRHKITKRGQNVTFRCDPISEHNRLYWYRQTLGQGPEFLTYFQNEAQLEKSRLLSDRFSAERPKGSFSTLEIQRTEQGDSAMYLCASSPLGLYNEQFFGPGTRLTVL.

The sample holds many counts of this clonotype. Germline is not matched at one junction end, which may reflect a read error. The J gene is TRBJ2-5, the V gene TRBV7-7, with D possibly being TRBD1 or TRBD2 (5 bases each). The CDR3 extends over 15 amino acids. CDR1 SSHAT and CDR2 FNYEAQ come from the germline V gene (reference sequence). The CDR3 is CASSTLLLGEETQYF. As DNA, the CDR3 is TGTGCTAGCAGTACACTACTCCTGGGGGAAGAGACCCAGTACTTC.

This clonotype showed up many times. The junction does not match germline at one end; this may be a read error. CDR3 DNA: TGCAGCGTTGAAGACGCACTCTCTAATGCGCAGTTCTTC. As protein: CSVEDALSNAQFF. The rearrangement links TRBV29-1 to TRBJ2-1; D remains unclear. The germline V gene has CDR1 SQVTM and CDR2 ANQGSEA. This CDR3 contains 13 residues.

This clonotype was detected many times. This sequence joins TRBV20-1 and TRBJ2-1; D is perhaps TRBD2 (6 bases). Germline lookup yields CDR1 DFQATT and CDR2 SNEGSKA (reference sequence). Deletions cut 6 bases from V and 0 bases from J, with 15 bases between. The CDR3 runs 15 residues. CDR3 loop: CSAKEAGFSYNEQFF. DNA for the CDR3: TGCAGTGCAAAAGAAGCGGGCTTCTCCTACAATGAGCAGTTCTTC.

This clonotype was observed at least ten times. The rearrangement links TRBV14 to TRBJ1-2; possibly TRBD1 for D (6 bases). V was shortened by 4 bases and J by 7 bases, with 22 bases between the two germline ends. The germline gives CDR1 SGHDN, CDR2 FVKESK. The CDR3 has 16 residues. CDR3 nucleotides: TGTGCCAGCAGCCGCTGGGACATCCCCTTCAGTGGTGGCTACACCTTC. It translates to CASSRWDIPFSGGYTF.

Concerning this clonotype itself: This may arise from a read error, as a much more abundant clone is one base away. V and J are TRBV6-4 and TRBJ1-2; D may be TRBD1 (5 bases). There are 10 residues in the CDR3. Per the germline V gene, CDR1 is MRHNA and CDR2 is SNTAGT. CDR3 in DNA: TGTACCAGCAGTGGGGGTGGCTACACCTTC. This codes for CTSSGGGYTF.

This clonotype was counted a few times. A single base is all that separates this from a far larger clone, so a read error is likely. This chain links TRBV5-4 with TRBJ1-1; 9 bases are a match to TRBD1. The CDR3 loop spans 13 amino acids. Germline V gene data show CDR1 as SGHNT and CDR2 as YYREEE (reference sequence). CDR3 in amino acids: CASRRQGDSPLRF. CDR3 bases: TGTGCCAGCAGAAGACAGGGGGACTCACCCCTCCGCTTT.

This sequence joins TRBV7-9 and TRBJ2-7; 9 nucleotides match TRBD2. The trim removed 5 bases at V and 4 bases at J, leaving 6 bases unmatched. Germline CDR1 reads SEHNR; CDR2 reads FQNEAQ (reference sequence). The CDR3 contains 14 residues. The CDR3 DNA follows: TGTGCCAGCAGCCCTAGCGGGACCTTTTACGAGCAGTACTTC. Translation: CASSPSGTFYEQYF.

As to this clonotype: Likely a read error: the CDR3 ends without its conserved phenylalanine or tryptophan. V usage is TRBV5-6 and J usage is TRBJ2-7, with D perhaps TRBD2 (6 bases). The CDR3 length is 14 residues. Trimming cost V 0 bases and J 7 bases, with 14 bases left between them. Looked up from germline, CDR1 is SGHDT and CDR2 is YYEEEE. DNA of the CDR3: TGTGCCAGCAGCTTGGACGGCGGGGTGGGGGAGCAGTACCTT. Amino acid sequence: CASSLDGGVGEQYL.

This clonotype showed up many times. V and J are TRBV3-1 and TRBJ2-2; no clear D. Germline V lookup: CDR1 LGHDT, CDR2 YNNKEL (reference sequence). This CDR3 contains 14 residues. The ends were cut back, 6 bases at V and 9 bases at J, with 17 bases in the middle. In nucleotides, the CDR3 is TGTGCCAGCAGACCGGGTTCTCATTCTTGGGAGCTGTTTTTT. It is translated as CASRPGSHSWELFF.

This clonotype was picked up a small number of times. V and J are TRBV11-2 and TRBJ2-7; TRBD1 agrees at 7 bases. CDR3 length equals 17 residues. CDR1 and CDR2 (germline): SGHAT, FQNNGV. V gave up 5 bases and J gave up 3 bases; unmatched junction bases: 16. The CDR3 reads CASSPRHYPGQYYEQYF. CDR3 nucleotide sequence: TGTGCCAGCAGCCCCCGCCATTACCCGGGACAGTACTACGAGCAGTACTTC.

This clonotype was found many times. The V call is TRBV5-1, the J call TRBJ2-7; 10 nucleotides agree with TRBD1. Germline assignment: CDR1 SGHRS and CDR2 YFSETQ. V shed 5 bases and J 3 bases; nucleotides not matched to a gene: 8. The CDR3 has 15 amino acids. CDR3 coding DNA: TGCGCCAGCAGGCTAGGACAGGGGGTCTACTACGAGCAGTACTTC. Protein product: CASRLGQGVYYEQYF.

The table lists this clonotype with many counts. The chain is built from TRBV7-2 and TRBJ2-3; D gene ambiguous. Germline CDR1 reads SGHTA; CDR2 reads FQGNSA. CDR3 length equals 15 residues. Trimming took 3 bases from V and 4 from J, leaving 14 bases between them. The CDR3 coding sequence is TGTGCCAGCAGCTTGATGCGACAAGTACCAGATACGCAGTATTTT. This sequence encodes CASSLMRQVPDTQYF.

Regarding this clonotype: This clone may be a read error of a much larger clone one base away. The chain employs TRBV12-3 or TRBV12-4 and TRBJ2-5, with D hard to call. The length of the CDR3 is 13 residues. The ends were cut back, 8 bases at V and 5 bases at J, with 15 bases in the middle. The CDR3 region has the DNA TGTGCCAGCGGCCCCTTCGGCCGGGAGACCCAGTACTTC. Encoded protein: CASGPFGRETQYF.